One and the same sample provided the 15 T cell receptor beta chains below, sequenced in a study of beta chain features in type 1 diabetes. Study conclusions and caveats: People with Type 1 diabetes carried modestly yet significantly shorter TCRB CDR3s in all four CD4+ subsets.

These receptors lack a known antigen. Expressed TCRB transcripts were sequenced because the isolated RNA had all been reverse transcribed beforehand. Using immunoSEQ multiplex PCR, the repertoire was profiled, and TCRdb retains in-frame clones only, with some absent. The table lists 130,000 or so clones, roughly 10% of them singletons. Sequenced: central memory CD4+ T cells from blood. These receptors all come from a man under 40 with type 1 diabetes.

This clone was picked up a small number of times. The rearrangement uses TRBV27 and TRBJ2-5; maybe TRBD2 (5 bases). Germline loops: CDR1 MNHEY, CDR2 SMNVEV (reference sequence). The ends were cut back, 3 bases at V and 7 bases at J, with 12 bases in the middle. CDR3 length: 13 amino acids. The CDR3 nucleotides read TGTGCCAGCAGTTTCTCGAGGGCGGGGACCCAGTACTTC. Translating gives CASSFSRAGTQYF.

V gene TRBV5-1 combines with J gene TRBJ2-7; D is possibly TRBD1 (5 bases). The germline V gene encodes CDR1 SGHRS and CDR2 YFSETQ. The V end lost 4 bases, the J end lost 4 bases, and 12 bases lay between the germline ends. The CDR3 is made up of 13 amino acids. CDR3: CASSLDTPYEQYF. In DNA, the CDR3 is TGCGCCAGCAGCCTGGACACGCCATACGAGCAGTACTTC.

J is TRBJ1-1 and V is TRBV2, with D maybe TRBD1 (5 bases). Germline V CDR1 and CDR2: SNHLY, FYNNEI. The V end lost 7 bases, the J end lost 3 bases, and 12 bases lay between the germline ends. This CDR3 has 13 amino acids. The CDR3 DNA reads TGTGCCAGCAATTCAGGGCGGTACACTGAAGCTTTCTTT. It yields the protein CASNSGRYTEAFF.

This clone was detected ten times or more. The rearrangement links TRBV6-1 to TRBJ2-7, with TRBD1 identical over 7 bases. Germline V CDR1 and CDR2: MNHNS, SASEGT. CDR3 size: 12 residues. V trimming: 4 bases; J trimming: 9 bases; junction bases outside the gene matches: 6. The chain's CDR3 is CASSGDSPGQYF. Here the CDR3 DNA reads TGTGCCAGCAGTGGGGACAGCCCGGGGCAGTACTTC.

The chain is built from TRBV6-6 and TRBJ2-5; D is unclear. CDR3 length equals 14 residues. V dropped 7 bases and J dropped 1 base, with 13 bases sitting between them. Germline V gene sequence: CDR1 MNHNY, CDR2 SVGAGI (reference sequence). The CDR3 is CASTPGDFQETQYF. In DNA, the CDR3 is TGTGCCAGCACCCCCGGAGACTTCCAAGAGACCCAGTACTTC.

This clone was counted only a few times. CDR3 residues: CASQRQGGETQYF. In DNA, the CDR3 is TGTGCCTCCCAGAGACAGGGAGGCGAGACCCAGTACTTC. This rearrangement joins TRBV25-1 to TRBJ2-5, with D possibly being TRBD1 (7 bases). Germline-derived CDR1 and CDR2 are MGHDK and SYGVNS. Trimming stripped 11 bases from V and 5 bases from J, with 18 bases between. The CDR3 totals 13 residues.

The chain links TRBV27 to TRBJ2-2, with 10 bases lining up with TRBD2. CDR3 length: 18 residues. V gave up 4 bases and J gave up 6 bases; unmatched junction bases: 14. Germline assignment: CDR1 MNHEY and CDR2 SMNVEV (reference sequence). CDR3 sequence (DNA): TGTGCCAGCAGTTATCGCGGAGCGGGGGGGCTGTTCGCCGGGGAGCTGTTTTTT. Amino acid sequence: CASSYRGAGGLFAGELFF.

This sequence joins TRBV6-1 and TRBJ2-3; 8 nucleotides agree with TRBD2. CDR1 is MNHNS, CDR2 SASEGT, per germline. The ends lost 4 bases at V and 6 bases at J; junction bases unmatched: 9. CDR3 length: 15 residues. This chain's CDR3 is CASSAAGGALDTQYF. In DNA form, the CDR3 reads TGTGCCAGCAGTGCTGCGGGGGGAGCTCTGGATACGCAGTATTTT.

The table lists this clone with a few counts. The chain employs TRBV6-5 and TRBJ1-1; TRBD1 aligns across 8 bases. This CDR3 region has 14 residues. The germline gives CDR1 MNHEY, CDR2 SVGAGI. J gave up 7 bases and V 5 bases, and 9 bases lay outside the gene matches. Here the CDR3 DNA reads TGTGCCAGCAGTCCCCAGACAGGGGCCATTGAAGCTTTCTTT. The encoded protein is CASSPQTGAIEAFF.

This clone was observed a few times. This sequence joins TRBV4-3 and TRBJ2-3, with D hard to call. The CDR3 consists of 16 residues. V was shortened by 0 bases and J by 1 base, with 11 bases between the two germline ends. Germline CDR1 LGHNA, CDR2 YSLEER. This CDR3 reads CASSQDPMAGTDTQYF. CDR3 nucleotide sequence: TGCGCCAGCAGCCAAGATCCCATGGCCGGCACAGATACGCAGTATTTT.

This clone showed up just a few times. The V gene is TRBV4-2, the J gene TRBJ2-5; D remains unclear. V lost 1 base, J lost 1 base, and 4 bases lay in between. The germline V gene encodes CDR1 LGHNA and CDR2 YNFKEQ. CDR3 size: 13 residues. The CDR3 DNA reads TGTGCCAGCAGCCAAGCTCTCCAAGAGACCCAGTACTTC. It translates to CASSQALQETQYF.

This clone has more than one count but fewer than ten. The J gene is TRBJ2-4, the V gene TRBV30; maybe TRBD2 (5 bases). Germline-derived CDR1 and CDR2 are GTSNPN and SVGIG (reference sequence). The length of the CDR3 is 16 residues. V was clipped by 5 bases and J by 0 bases, with 17 bases between them. For the CDR3, the DNA is TGTGCCTGGGGAGAGGGTACTAGTGGAGCCAAAAACATTCAGTACTTC. Translated, it gives CAWGEGTSGAKNIQYF.

As regards this clone: The same CDR3 also results from other DNA sequences found in this sample. The rearrangement links TRBV7-2 to TRBJ2-3; no firm D call. The CDR3 consists of 14 residues. Trimming left V 5 bases short and J 0 bases short, with 9 bases between. The germline CDR1 and CDR2 sequences are SGHTA and FQGNSA. The CDR3 loop reads CASSPTTSTDTQYF. In DNA form, the CDR3 reads TGTGCCAGCAGCCCGACGACTAGCACAGATACGCAGTATTTT.

This clone was detected ten times or more. The chain joins TRBV2 to TRBJ1-3, with D maybe TRBD1 (6 bases). This CDR3 has 14 residues. The V gene's germline CDR1 is SNHLY and CDR2 FYNNEI. V was trimmed by 6 bases and J by 4 bases, leaving 13 bases between them. The CDR3 coding sequence is TGTGCCAGCAGAACCGGGACATCGGGAAACACCATATATTTT. As protein: CASRTGTSGNTIYF.

The gene calls are TRBV5-6 and TRBJ2-7, with TRBD1 identical over 10 bases. CDR1 is SGHDT and CDR2 is YYEEEE in the germline V gene. The CDR3 length is 14 residues. V lost 5 bases to trimming and J lost 1 base; unmatched junction nucleotides: 3. CDR3 protein: CASSQDRGSYEQYF. The CDR3 region has the DNA TGTGCCAGCAGTCAGGACAGGGGGTCCTACGAGCAGTACTTC.